Each of the 13 T cell receptor beta chains below was sequenced from the same sample in a study of blood T cell repertoires in COVID-19. Measured with immunoSEQ multiplex PCR; TCRdb has only the in-frame clones, and not every one. The sample lists 150,000 to 200,000 clones, around 83% occurring once. The specimen sequenced was peripheral blood. The receptor set was obtained from a human donor in a cohort sampled during active COVID-19.

This clone was seen once. The chain links TRBV21-1 to TRBJ2-7; the table gives TRBD2 as D, unverified against the DNA. TRBV21-1 constitutes a pseudogene. The CDR3 is 18 residues long. CDR3 amino acids: CASSPREASGRGAGEQYF. In nucleotides, the CDR3 is TGTGCCAGCAGCCCCCGAGAGGCGAGCGGGAGGGGGGCGGGTGAGCAGTACTTC.

This chain joins TRBV2 and TRBJ1-5; D is perhaps TRBD1 (6 bases). CDR3 length equals 12 residues. Between the trimmed V and J ends, which lost 7 bases and 9 bases, there was a span of 13 bases. CDR1 SNHLY and CDR2 FYNNEI come from the germline V gene. This CDR3 is CASKDSLGPQHF. In DNA, the CDR3 is TGTGCCAGCAAGGACAGCCTGGGGCCCCAGCATTTT.

This clone showed up just once. The V and J genes are TRBV6-1 and TRBJ2-7, with 11 bases matching TRBD1. CDR1 and CDR2 (germline): MNHNS, SASEGT. Losses at the gene ends were 3 bases for V and 3 bases for J; bases not matched to a gene: 4. CDR3 size: 15 residues. The CDR3 sequence: CASSEGDRGYYEQYF. The CDR3 coding sequence is TGTGCCAGCAGTGAGGGGGACAGGGGGTACTACGAGCAGTACTTC.

The chain carries TRBV14 and TRBJ2-7; D is unclear. Germline lookup yields CDR1 SGHDN and CDR2 FVKESK. V dropped 6 bases and J dropped 6 bases, with 6 bases sitting between them. The CDR3 is 10 residues long. For the CDR3, the DNA is TGTGCCAGCAGTCCCCGCGAGCAGTACTTC. Its protein product is CASSPREQYF.

The gene calls are TRBV29-1 and TRBJ1-6; perhaps TRBD1 as D (5 bases). The V gene lost 1 base and the J gene lost 13 bases, with 17 bases spanning the gap. The CDR3 runs 14 residues. Germline V CDR1 and CDR2: SQVTM, ANQGSEA. The CDR3 loop reads CSVEGSFRDFPLHF. CDR3 DNA sequence: TGCAGCGTTGAAGGTTCCTTCAGGGATTTCCCCCTCCACTTT.

The V and J genes are TRBV3-1 (or the pseudogene TRBV3-2) and TRBJ1-6; D remains ambiguous. V lost 4 bases and J lost 7, with 14 bases in between. The germline gives CDR1 LGHDT, CDR2 YNNKEL (reference sequence). This CDR3 has 15 amino acids. CDR3 region: CASSPPRGMNSPLHF. CDR3 DNA: TGTGCCAGCAGCCCCCCGAGAGGGATGAATTCACCCCTCCACTTT.

The sample holds a few counts of this clone. This rearrangement joins TRBV13 to TRBJ2-3; 13 bases map to TRBD2. The V and J ends lost 4 bases and 0 bases, in that order; junction bases with no gene match: 4. This CDR3 has 17 amino acids. Germline V CDR1 and CDR2: PRHDT, FYEKMQ (reference sequence). The DNA for the CDR3 is TGTGCCAGCAGCTCGGCGGGACTAGCGGGGAGCACAGATACGCAGTATTTT. It translates to CASSSAGLAGSTDTQYF.

The chain joins TRBV7-9 to TRBJ1-1, with D perhaps TRBD1 (6 bases). Deletions cut 3 bases from V and 1 base from J, with 12 bases between. This CDR3 contains 15 residues. The germline V gene has CDR1 SEHNR and CDR2 FQNEAQ (reference sequence). As DNA, the CDR3 is TGTGCCAGCAGCTTCCCGGGACACAAGAACACTGAAGCTTTCTTT. Protein: CASSFPGHKNTEAFF.

This chain links TRBV5-8 with TRBJ2-3, with TRBD2 matching over 11 bases. V lost 4 bases, J lost 0 bases, and 7 bases stayed unmatched. Germline CDR1 reads SGHTS; CDR2 reads YDEGEE. This CDR3 is built from 17 residues. CDR3 DNA sequence: TGTGCCAGCAGCGACCGACTAGCGGGATGGAGCACAGATACGCAGTATTTT. It is translated as CASSDRLAGWSTDTQYF.

The chain couples TRBV7-6 to TRBJ2-7; 13 bases align to TRBD2. The CDR3 sequence is 15 residues long. Germline CDR1 reads SGHVS; CDR2 reads FNYEAQ. J lost 5 bases, V lost 3 bases, and 4 bases had no gene match. CDR3 sequence (DNA): TGTGCCAGCAGCTTGAGGACTAGCGGGAGTGACGAGCAGTACTTC. Translation gives CASSLRTSGSDEQYF.

There are a few counts of this clone. This chain uses TRBV27 with TRBJ2-5; D possibly corresponds to TRBD2 (5 bases). Germline lookup yields CDR1 MNHEY and CDR2 SMNVEV (reference sequence). The length of the CDR3 is 14 residues. Trimming cost V 0 bases and J 2 bases, with 7 bases left between them. Written as DNA, the CDR3 is TGTGCCAGCAGTTTATCCCGGGGACAAGAGACCCAGTACTTC. Protein sequence: CASSLSRGQETQYF.

The rearrangement links TRBV10-2 to TRBJ2-7; 7 nucleotides match TRBD2. V trimming: 3 bases; J trimming: 3 bases; junction bases outside the gene matches: 5. This CDR3 spans 14 amino acids. Germline V lookup: CDR1 WSHSY, CDR2 SAAADI. CDR3 sequence (DNA): TGCGCCAGCAGTGACCGGGACTACCTCTACGAGCAGTACTTC. Protein product: CASSDRDYLYEQYF.

The chain employs TRBV5-6 and TRBJ1-1; possible D gene TRBD1, 5 bases. Germline loops: CDR1 SGHDT, CDR2 YYEEEE. The CDR3 runs to 15 residues. V lost 4 bases, J lost 4 bases, and 17 bases lay in between. The CDR3 sequence is CASSGPGGEGTEAFF. For the CDR3, the DNA is TGTGCCAGCAGCGGACCGGGAGGGGAGGGCACTGAAGCTTTCTTT.